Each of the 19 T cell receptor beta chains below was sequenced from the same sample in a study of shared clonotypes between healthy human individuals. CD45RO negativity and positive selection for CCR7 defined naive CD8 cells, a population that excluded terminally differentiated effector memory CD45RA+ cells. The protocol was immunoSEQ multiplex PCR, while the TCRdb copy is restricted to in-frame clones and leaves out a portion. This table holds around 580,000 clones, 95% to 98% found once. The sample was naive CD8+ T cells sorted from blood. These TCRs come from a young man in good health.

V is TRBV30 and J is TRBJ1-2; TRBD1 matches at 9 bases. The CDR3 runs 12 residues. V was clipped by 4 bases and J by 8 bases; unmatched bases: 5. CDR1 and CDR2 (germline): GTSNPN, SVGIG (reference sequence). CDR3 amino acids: CAWTPTGGGYTF. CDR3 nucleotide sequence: TGTGCCTGGACCCCCACAGGGGGCGGCTACACCTTC.

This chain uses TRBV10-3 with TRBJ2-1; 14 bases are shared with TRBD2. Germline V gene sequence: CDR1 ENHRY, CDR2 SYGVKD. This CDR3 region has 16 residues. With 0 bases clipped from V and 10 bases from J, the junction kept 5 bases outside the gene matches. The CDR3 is CAISESGTSGSEEQFF. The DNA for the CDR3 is TGTGCCATCAGTGAGTCCGGGACTAGCGGGAGTGAAGAGCAGTTCTTC.

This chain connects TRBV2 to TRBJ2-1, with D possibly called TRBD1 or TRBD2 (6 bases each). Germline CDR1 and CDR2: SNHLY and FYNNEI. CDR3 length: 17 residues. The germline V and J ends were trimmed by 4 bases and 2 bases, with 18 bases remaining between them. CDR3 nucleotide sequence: TGTGCCAGCAGTGGGGGGGCCCACAGAATCCCCTACAATGAGCAGTTCTTC. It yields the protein CASSGGAHRIPYNEQFF.

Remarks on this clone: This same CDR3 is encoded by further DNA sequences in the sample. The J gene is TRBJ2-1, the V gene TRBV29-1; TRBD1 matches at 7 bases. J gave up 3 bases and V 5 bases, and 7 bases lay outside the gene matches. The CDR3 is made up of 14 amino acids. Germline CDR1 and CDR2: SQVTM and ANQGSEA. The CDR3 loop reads CSVTETGSYNEQFF. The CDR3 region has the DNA TGCAGCGTTACTGAGACAGGGAGCTACAATGAGCAGTTCTTC.

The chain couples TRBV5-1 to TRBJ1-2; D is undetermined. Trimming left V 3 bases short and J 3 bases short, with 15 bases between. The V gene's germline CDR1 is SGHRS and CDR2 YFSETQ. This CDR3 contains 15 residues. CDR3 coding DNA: TGCGCCAGCAGCTCGGTGGGTGAGTTGGACTATGGCTACACCTTC. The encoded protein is CASSSVGELDYGYTF.

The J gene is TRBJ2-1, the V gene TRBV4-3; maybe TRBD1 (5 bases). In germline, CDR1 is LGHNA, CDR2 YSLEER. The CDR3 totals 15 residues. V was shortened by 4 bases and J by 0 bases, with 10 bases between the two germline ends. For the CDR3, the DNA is TGCGCCAGCAGCCGAGACAGTAGCTCCTACAATGAGCAGTTCTTC. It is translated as CASSRDSSSYNEQFF.

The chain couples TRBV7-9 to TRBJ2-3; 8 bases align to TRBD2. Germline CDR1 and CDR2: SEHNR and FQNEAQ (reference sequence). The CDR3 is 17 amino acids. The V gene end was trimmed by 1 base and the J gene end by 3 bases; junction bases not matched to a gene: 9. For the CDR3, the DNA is TGTGCCAGCAGCTTAGGATGGGAGGCTAGCGGGACAGATACGCAGTATTTT. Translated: CASSLGWEASGTDTQYF.

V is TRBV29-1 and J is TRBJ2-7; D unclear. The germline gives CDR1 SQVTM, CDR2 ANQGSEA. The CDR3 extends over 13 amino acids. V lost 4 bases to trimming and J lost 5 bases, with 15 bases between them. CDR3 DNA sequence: TGCAGCGTTGTAGTCAAGAATCGTGACGAGCAGTACTTC. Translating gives CSVVVKNRDEQYF.

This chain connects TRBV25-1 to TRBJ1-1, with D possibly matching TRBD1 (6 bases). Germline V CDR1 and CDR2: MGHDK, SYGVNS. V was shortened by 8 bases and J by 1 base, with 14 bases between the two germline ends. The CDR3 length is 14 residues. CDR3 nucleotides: TGTGCCAGCCGCCACAGGGATTCGAACACTGAAGCTTTCTTT. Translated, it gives CASRHRDSNTEAFF.

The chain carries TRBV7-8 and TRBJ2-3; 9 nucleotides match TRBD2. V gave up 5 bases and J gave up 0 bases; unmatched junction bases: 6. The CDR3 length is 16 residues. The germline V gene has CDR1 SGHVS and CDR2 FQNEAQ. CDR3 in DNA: TGTGCCAGCAGCCATACTAGCGGGCCAAGCACAGATACGCAGTATTTT. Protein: CASSHTSGPSTDTQYF. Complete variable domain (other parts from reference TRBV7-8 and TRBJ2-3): GAGVSQSPRYKVAKRGQDVALRCDPISGHVSLFWYQQALGQGPEFLTYFQNEAQLDKSGLPSDRFFAERPEGSVSTLKIQRTQQEDSAVYLCASSHTSGPSTDTQYFGPGTRLTVL.

CDR3 residues: CASSPPPTGVDQPQHF. DNA of the CDR3: TGTGCCAGCTCACCGCCGCCGACAGGGGTGGATCAGCCCCAGCATTTT. The V gene is TRBV18, the J gene TRBJ1-5; TRBD1 agrees at 8 bases. Germline-derived CDR1 and CDR2 are KGHSH and LQKENI. With V trimmed by 3 bases and J by 5 bases, 9 bases remained unmatched. The CDR3 runs to 16 residues. The whole variable domain, filled in from reference TRBV18 and TRBJ1-5, reads NAGVMQNPRHLVRRRGQEARLRCSPMKGHSHVYWYRQLPEEGLKFMVYLQKENIIDESGMPKERFSAEFPKEGPSILRIQQVVRGDSAAYFCASSPPPTGVDQPQHFGDGTRLSIL.

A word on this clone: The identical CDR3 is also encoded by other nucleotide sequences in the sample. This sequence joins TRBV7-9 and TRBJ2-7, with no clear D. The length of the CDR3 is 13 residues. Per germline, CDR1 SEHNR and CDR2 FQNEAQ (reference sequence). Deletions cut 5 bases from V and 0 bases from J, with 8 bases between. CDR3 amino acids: CASSPGLSYEQYF. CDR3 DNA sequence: TGTGCCAGCAGCCCGGGCCTCTCCTACGAGCAGTACTTC.

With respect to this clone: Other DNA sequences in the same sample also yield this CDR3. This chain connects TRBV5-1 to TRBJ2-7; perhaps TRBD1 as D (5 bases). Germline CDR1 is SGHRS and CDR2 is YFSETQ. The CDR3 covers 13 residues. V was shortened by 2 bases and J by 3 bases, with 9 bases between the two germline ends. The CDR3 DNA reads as TGCGCCAGCAGCTTTCGGCAGGGCTACGAGCAGTACTTC. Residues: CASSFRQGYEQYF.

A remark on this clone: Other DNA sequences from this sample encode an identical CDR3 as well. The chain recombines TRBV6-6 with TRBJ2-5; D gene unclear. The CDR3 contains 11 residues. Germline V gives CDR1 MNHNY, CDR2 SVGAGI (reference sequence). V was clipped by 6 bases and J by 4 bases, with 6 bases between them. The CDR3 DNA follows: TGTGCCAGCAGCTACAGAGAGACCCAGTACTTC. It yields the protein CASSYRETQYF.

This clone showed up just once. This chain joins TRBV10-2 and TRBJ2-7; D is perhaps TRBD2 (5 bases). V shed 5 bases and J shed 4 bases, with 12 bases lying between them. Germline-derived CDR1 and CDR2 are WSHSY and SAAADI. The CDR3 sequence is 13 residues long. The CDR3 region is CASSFSGLYEQYF. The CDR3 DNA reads TGCGCCAGCAGTTTCAGCGGACTGTACGAGCAGTACTTC.

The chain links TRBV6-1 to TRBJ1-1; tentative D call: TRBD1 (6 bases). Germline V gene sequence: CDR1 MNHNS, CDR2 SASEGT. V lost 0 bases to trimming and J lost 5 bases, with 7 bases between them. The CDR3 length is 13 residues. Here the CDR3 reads CASSEAGGTEAFF. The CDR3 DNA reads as TGTGCCAGCAGTGAAGCAGGGGGGACTGAAGCTTTCTTT.

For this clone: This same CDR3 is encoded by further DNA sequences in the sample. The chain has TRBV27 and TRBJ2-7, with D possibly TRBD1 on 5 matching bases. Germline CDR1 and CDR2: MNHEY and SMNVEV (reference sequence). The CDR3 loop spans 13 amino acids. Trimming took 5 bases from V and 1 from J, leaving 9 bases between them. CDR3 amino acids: CASSRTPSYEQYF. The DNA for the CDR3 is TGTGCCAGCAGTCGGACACCTTCCTACGAGCAGTACTTC.

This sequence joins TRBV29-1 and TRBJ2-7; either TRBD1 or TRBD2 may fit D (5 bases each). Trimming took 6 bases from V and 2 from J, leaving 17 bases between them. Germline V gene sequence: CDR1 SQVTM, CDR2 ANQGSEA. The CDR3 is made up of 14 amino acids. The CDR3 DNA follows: TGCAGCGTCACAGAGGGTGGGGCCCCCTACGAGCAGTACTTC. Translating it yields CSVTEGGAPYEQYF.

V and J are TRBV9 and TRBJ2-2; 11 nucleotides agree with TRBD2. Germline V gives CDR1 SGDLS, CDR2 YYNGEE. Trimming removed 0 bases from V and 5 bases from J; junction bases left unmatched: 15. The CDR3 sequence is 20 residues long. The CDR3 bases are TGTGCCAGCAGCGTAGGCTTGGTCAGCACTAGCGGGAGTTTGACCGGGGAGCTGTTTTTT. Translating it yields CASSVGLVSTSGSLTGELFF. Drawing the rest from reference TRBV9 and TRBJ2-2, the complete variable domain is DSGVTQTPKHLITATGQRVTLRCSPRSGDLSVYWYQQSLDQGLQFLIQYYNGEERAKGNILERFSAQQFPDLHSELNLSSLELGDSALYFCASSVGLVSTSGSLTGELFFGEGSRLTVL.